Reported below is one T cell receptor beta chain. The antigen remains unidentified. The data belong to a study of cytomegalovirus exposure and HLA in healthy donors. Study-level points and caveats: Certain indistinguishable V segments, among them TRBV6-2 and TRBV6-3, were excluded.

Amplification used 60 Vbeta primers and 13 Jbeta primers. Sequenced by immunoSEQ multiplex PCR; TCRdb stores in-frame clones only, minus some. The repertoire consists of 95,000 to 150,000 clones, with approximately 78% occurring once and the leading ten covering about 1%. The V gene's germline CDR1 is SGHTA and CDR2 FQGTGA. V shed 5 bases, J shed 3 bases, and the junction held 5 bases outside the gene matches. CDR3 length equals 14 residues. This chain links TRBV7-3 with TRBJ1-1; 8 bases agree with TRBD1. Sequencing used PBMCs. This TCR was recovered from a woman under 40 in good health and CMV-seronegative. The CDR3 sequence: CASSMTGVDTEAFF. The CDR3 nucleotides are TGTGCCAGCAGCATGACAGGGGTGGACACTGAAGCTTTCTTT. Supplemented by reference TRBV7-3 and TRBJ1-1, the full variable domain reads GAGVSQTPSNKVTEKGKYVELRCDPISGHTALYWYRQSLGQGPEFLIYFQGTGAADDSGLPNDRFFAVRPEGSVSTLKIQRTERGDSAVYLCASSMTGVDTEAFFGQGTRLTVV.